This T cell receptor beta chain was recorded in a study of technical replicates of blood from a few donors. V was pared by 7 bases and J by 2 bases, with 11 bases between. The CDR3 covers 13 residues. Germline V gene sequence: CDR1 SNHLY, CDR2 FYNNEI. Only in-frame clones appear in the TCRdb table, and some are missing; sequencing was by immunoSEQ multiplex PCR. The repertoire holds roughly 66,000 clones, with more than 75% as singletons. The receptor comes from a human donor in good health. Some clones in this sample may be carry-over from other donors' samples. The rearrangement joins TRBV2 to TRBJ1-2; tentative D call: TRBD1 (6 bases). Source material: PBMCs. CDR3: CASTVTGNYGYTF. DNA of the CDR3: TGTGCCAGCACCGTGACAGGAAACTATGGCTACACCTTC. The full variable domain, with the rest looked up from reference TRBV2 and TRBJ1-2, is EPEVTQTPSHQVTQMGQEVILRCVPISNHLYFYWYRQILGQKVEFLVSFYNNEISEKSEIFDDQFSVERPDGSNFTLKIRSTKLEDSAMYFCASTVTGNYGYTFGSGTRLTVV.